The 3 T cell receptor beta chains below come from one sample, sequenced in a study of blood T cell repertoires in COVID-19. TCRdb keeps only in-frame clones here, not all; method: immunoSEQ multiplex PCR. This repertoire shows 300,000 to 350,000 clones, nearly 90% found once; its top ten account for 3.5% to 4.5%. Sequencing was done on a sample of PBMCs or T cells enriched from blood (not recorded which). All receptors come from a woman aged 18 to 35 with acute COVID-19.

The sample holds one count of this clone. The chain has TRBV5-1 and TRBJ2-1; 9 nucleotides match TRBD2. This CDR3 has 16 amino acids. Germline assignment: CDR1 SGHRS and CDR2 YFSETQ. The J segment lost 1 base and the V segment lost 5 bases, leaving 7 bases of the junction unmatched. CDR3 DNA: TGCGCCAGCAGGCGAGCGGGAGGTGGGTCCTACAATGAGCAGTTCTTC. It translates to CASRRAGGGSYNEQFF.

The V and J genes are TRBV5-1 and TRBJ2-3; 10 nucleotides agree with TRBD2. Germline CDR1 SGHRS, CDR2 YFSETQ. The CDR3 contains 14 residues. The trim removed 4 bases at V and 6 bases at J, leaving 5 bases unmatched. This CDR3 reads CASSLASGGDTQYF. The CDR3 DNA sequence: TGCGCCAGCAGCCTGGCTAGCGGGGGTGATACGCAGTATTTT.

V gene TRBV18 combines with J gene TRBJ1-1; D remains unclear. CDR1 is KGHSH, CDR2 LQKENI, per germline. This CDR3 contains 14 residues. Trimming stripped 6 bases from V and 1 base from J, with 12 bases between. Here the CDR3 reads CASSPTVGNTEAFF. Here the CDR3 DNA reads TGTGCCAGCTCCCCCACAGTTGGGAACACTGAAGCTTTCTTT. The full variable domain, with the rest looked up from reference TRBV18 and TRBJ1-1, is NAGVMQNPRHLVRRRGQEARLRCSPMKGHSHVYWYRQLPEEGLKFMVYLQKENIIDESGMPKERFSAEFPKEGPSILRIQQVVRGDSAAYFCASSPTVGNTEAFFGQGTRLTVV.